A single sample gave rise to the 27 T cell receptor beta chains below, sequenced in a study of CD8+ T cells in alopecia areata. Reverse transcribed after extraction, RNA yielded cDNA as the sequencing template. Clones were read by immunoSEQ multiplex PCR, and TCRdb kept only the in-frame ones, dropping some. The sample yields a few hundred thousand clones, 67% seen once. Source: CD4+ T cells sorted from blood, taken at week 0. The receptor source for this set is a human donor with alopecia areata.

The chain carries TRBV6-5 and TRBJ2-7; 7 nucleotides match TRBD2. The J segment lost 4 bases and the V segment lost 2 bases, leaving 8 bases of the junction unmatched. CDR3 length: 15 residues. Germline V gene lookup returns CDR1 MNHEY and CDR2 SVGAGI. This chain's CDR3 is CASSYNGAGPYEQYF. The DNA for the CDR3 is TGTGCCAGCAGTTACAATGGAGCGGGGCCTTACGAGCAGTACTTC.

By sample fraction, this clone is medium-sized. V gene TRBV2 combines with J gene TRBJ2-5; D call uncertain. The germline V and J ends were trimmed by 7 bases and 3 bases, with 12 bases remaining between them. The CDR3 totals 13 residues. In germline, CDR1 is SNHLY, CDR2 FYNNEI. CDR3 nucleotide sequence: TGTGCCAGCAACAACGTGTTCGAAGAGACCCAGTACTTC. This sequence encodes CASNNVFEETQYF.

The V and J genes are TRBV4-3 and TRBJ1-2; TRBD1 might be the D (6 bases). This CDR3 region has 15 residues. Trimming left V 1 base short and J 4 bases short, with 13 bases between. CDR1 and CDR2 from the germline V gene are LGHNA and YSLEER. For the CDR3, the DNA is TGCGCCAGCAGCCAAGCCGGGACAATGAGCTATGGCTACACCTTC. This translates into CASSQAGTMSYGYTF.

V usage is TRBV5-4 and J usage is TRBJ2-7; TRBD2 aligns across 11 bases. The CDR3 spans 16 residues. CDR1 and CDR2 (germline): SGHNT, YYREEE (reference sequence). V dropped 4 bases and J dropped 0; count of bases not matched to a gene: 6. The CDR3, as DNA: TGTGCCAGCAGCATGGGACTAGCGGCAAGCTCCTACGAGCAGTACTTC. This sequence encodes CASSMGLAASSYEQYF.

CDR3 coding DNA: TGTGCCTGGAGCGGCGGGACATCCGGCTACACCTTC. Translated: CAWSGGTSGYTF. V and J are TRBV30 and TRBJ1-2; a possible D gene is TRBD1 (6 bases). The germline V and J ends were trimmed by 3 bases and 8 bases, with 13 bases remaining between them. This CDR3 has 12 residues. Looked up from germline, CDR1 is GTSNPN and CDR2 is SVGIG (reference sequence).

The V call is TRBV4-1, the J call TRBJ2-7; 7 bases align to TRBD1. The V gene's germline CDR1 is MGHRA and CDR2 YSYEKL. The CDR3 totals 15 residues. The V gene end was trimmed by 7 bases and the J gene end by 6 bases; junction bases not matched to a gene: 15. The CDR3, as DNA: TGCGCCAGCACCACGGACAGGACCCGTTCTCGCGAGCAGTACTTC. Its protein is CASTTDRTRSREQYF.

The J gene is TRBJ2-3, the V gene TRBV19; D call uncertain. Germline V gene sequence: CDR1 LNHDA, CDR2 SQIVND (reference sequence). V was shortened by 5 bases and J by 8 bases, with 11 bases between the two germline ends. The CDR3 has 12 amino acids. This chain's CDR3 is CASSFSDGTQYF. In DNA form, the CDR3 reads TGTGCCAGTAGTTTCTCCGACGGTACGCAGTATTTT.

This CDR3 reads CAWSPIRETQYF. In nucleotides, the CDR3 is TGTGCCTGGAGTCCCATCCGAGAGACCCAGTACTTC. The rearrangement links TRBV30 to TRBJ2-5; D remains ambiguous. Germline V gene lookup returns CDR1 GTSNPN and CDR2 SVGIG (reference sequence). The length of the CDR3 is 12 residues. V was pared by 2 bases and J by 4 bases, with 8 bases between.

The chain uses TRBV30 and TRBJ1-5; D perhaps matches TRBD1 (6 bases). V gave up 5 bases and J gave up 6 bases, with 14 bases separating them. Germline CDR1 reads GTSNPN; CDR2 reads SVGIG (reference sequence). The CDR3 runs 13 residues. CDR3 sequence: CAWSTGSTQPQHF. The CDR3 DNA reads TGTGCCTGGTCTACAGGGTCGACTCAGCCCCAGCATTTT.

The chain has TRBV29-1 and TRBJ2-2, with TRBD1 matching over 7 bases. The CDR3 is 14 residues long. V shed 2 bases and J 5 bases; nucleotides not matched to a gene: 5. Germline CDR1 SQVTM, CDR2 ANQGSEA. CDR3 nucleotides: TGCAGCGTTGAACTACAGGGGCATACCGGGGAGCTGTTTTTT. It encodes CSVELQGHTGELFF.

This clone was observed a single time. The CDR3 DNA is TGTGCCTGGAGTACAGGAACTAATGAAAAACTGTTTTTT. Protein sequence: CAWSTGTNEKLFF. The V call is TRBV30, the J call TRBJ1-4, with D maybe TRBD1 (5 bases). The CDR3 spans 13 residues. V was pared by 2 bases and J by 1 base, with 5 bases between. CDR1 and CDR2 (germline): GTSNPN, SVGIG (reference sequence).

In its sample, this clone was seen a few times. J is TRBJ2-4 and V is TRBV29-1, with D possibly matching TRBD1 (6 bases). This CDR3 has 13 amino acids. V dropped 3 bases and J dropped 2 bases, with 8 bases sitting between them. Germline lookup yields CDR1 SQVTM and CDR2 ANQGSEA. The CDR3 DNA is TGCAGCGTTGATGGGGGCTCCAAAAACATTCAGTACTTC. It is translated as CSVDGGSKNIQYF.

This sequence joins TRBV30 and TRBJ1-4; tentatively, D is TRBD1 (6 bases). Deletions cut 0 bases from V and 7 bases from J, with 15 bases between. The CDR3 consists of 15 residues. CDR1 is GTSNPN, CDR2 SVGIG, per germline (reference sequence). CDR3 region: CAWSVRNRDAEKLFF. In nucleotides, the CDR3 is TGTGCCTGGAGTGTACGGAACAGGGATGCTGAAAAACTGTTTTTT.

The chain uses TRBV11-2 and TRBJ2-3; D uncertain. Per germline, CDR1 SGHAT and CDR2 FQNNGV. The CDR3 loop spans 14 amino acids. V dropped 3 bases and J dropped 3 bases, with 10 bases sitting between them. CDR3 protein: CASSFPQRTDTQYF. Here the CDR3 DNA reads TGTGCCAGCAGCTTTCCACAGAGAACAGATACGCAGTATTTT.

The chain uses TRBV7-3 and TRBJ2-5; no definite D call. Per the germline V gene, CDR1 is SGHTA and CDR2 is FQGTGA. The CDR3 contains 13 residues. V was pared by 4 bases and J by 2 bases, with 8 bases between. The CDR3 DNA sequence: TGTGCCAGCAGCTCCCTGACACAAGAGACCCAGTACTTC. Translated, it gives CASSSLTQETQYF.

The chain uses TRBV30 and TRBJ1-5; no firm D call. V lost 4 bases and J lost 4, with 8 bases in between. This CDR3 is 12 amino acids long. Germline V gene sequence: CDR1 GTSNPN, CDR2 SVGIG (reference sequence). CDR3 bases: TGTGCCTGGAACCGCCAGAATCAGCCCCAGCATTTT. It encodes CAWNRQNQPQHF.

The chain recombines TRBV6-1 with TRBJ2-5; D is uncertain. Trimming removed 3 bases from V and 1 base from J, with 0 bases in between. The germline V gene has CDR1 MNHNS and CDR2 SASEGT. The CDR3 totals 11 residues. The CDR3 reads CASSDQETQYF. Here the CDR3 DNA reads TGTGCCAGCAGTGACCAAGAGACCCAGTACTTC.

The chain links TRBV4-3 to TRBJ2-7, with D possibly matching TRBD1 (6 bases). The germline V gene encodes CDR1 LGHNA and CDR2 YSLEER. The CDR3 spans 17 residues. V dropped 0 bases and J dropped 2 bases, with 17 bases sitting between them. The CDR3 loop is CASSQEPRWGPTYEQYF. The CDR3 region has the DNA TGCGCCAGCAGCCAAGAGCCTCGCTGGGGGCCGACCTACGAGCAGTACTTC.

This clone was picked up a small number of times. This sequence joins TRBV4-2 and TRBJ2-7; possible D gene TRBD1, 6 bases. Trimming stripped 4 bases from V and 6 bases from J, with 13 bases between. The CDR3 is 13 residues long. The V gene's germline CDR1 is LGHNA and CDR2 YNFKEQ. CDR3 sequence reads: CASSPVQGPEQYF. The CDR3 DNA is TGTGCCAGCAGCCCCGTACAGGGTCCCGAGCAGTACTTC.

The gene calls are TRBV29-1 and TRBJ2-5; tentative D call: TRBD2 (5 bases). CDR3 size: 10 residues. Germline V lookup: CDR1 SQVTM, CDR2 ANQGSEA. Deletions cut 5 bases from V and 5 bases from J, with 6 bases between. Written as DNA, the CDR3 is TGCAGCGTTTCGGGGGAGACCCAGTACTTC. Protein sequence: CSVSGETQYF.

This chain joins TRBV2 and TRBJ1-1; TRBD1 might be the D (6 bases). CDR1 SNHLY and CDR2 FYNNEI come from the germline V gene. The length of the CDR3 is 14 residues. The V end was cut by 8 bases, the J end by 1 base, with 14 bases between. CDR3 DNA sequence: TGTGCCAGCCTTAAGAACAGGGAGAACACTGAAGCTTTCTTT. Encoded protein: CASLKNRENTEAFF.

This clone was picked up a small number of times. The genes are TRBV29-1 and TRBJ2-7, with 7 nucleotides matching TRBD1. V lost 4 bases to trimming and J lost 4 bases; unmatched junction nucleotides: 4. The V gene's germline CDR1 is SQVTM and CDR2 ANQGSEA. The CDR3 consists of 12 residues. The DNA of the CDR3 is TGCAGCGTTGCCCGGGACAGTTACGAGCAGTACTTC. Protein sequence: CSVARDSYEQYF.

The J gene is TRBJ2-7, the V gene TRBV30; D gene unclear. In germline, CDR1 is GTSNPN, CDR2 SVGIG (reference sequence). The CDR3 consists of 11 residues. V was trimmed by 1 base and J by 7 bases, leaving 8 bases between them. As DNA, the CDR3 is TGTGCCTGGAGTGCCTGGGATGAGCAGTACTTC. It is translated as CAWSAWDEQYF.

This clone was detected once. The V call is TRBV5-1, the J call TRBJ2-3, with TRBD2 identical over 10 bases. J lost 4 bases, V lost 4 bases, and 9 bases had no gene match. This CDR3 region has 16 residues. Germline-derived CDR1 and CDR2 are SGHRS and YFSETQ. The CDR3 nucleotides are TGCGCCAGCAGCGAACCTAGCGGGGGTGCCCCAGATACGCAGTATTTT. This sequence encodes CASSEPSGGAPDTQYF.

V gene TRBV4-1 combines with J gene TRBJ1-1; no clear D gene. V lost 0 bases and J lost 3, with 14 bases in between. The CDR3 totals 16 residues. Germline loops: CDR1 MGHRA, CDR2 YSYEKL. The CDR3 loop is CASSQDRAARDTEAFF. CDR3 nucleotides: TGCGCCAGCAGCCAAGATCGGGCAGCTCGGGACACTGAAGCTTTCTTT.

V and J are TRBV25-1 and TRBJ2-5; no reliable D call. The CDR3 totals 13 residues. Germline CDR1 is MGHDK and CDR2 is SYGVNS. V was shortened by 5 bases and J by 5 bases, with 12 bases between the two germline ends. For the CDR3, the DNA is TGTGCCAGCAGTTCCCCGGACCCGGAGACCCAGTACTTC. Amino acids: CASSSPDPETQYF.

The genes are TRBV25-1 and TRBJ1-2; TRBD1 aligns across 7 bases. CDR3 size: 16 residues. Germline V lookup: CDR1 MGHDK, CDR2 SYGVNS. The trim removed 6 bases at V and 3 bases at J, leaving 13 bases unmatched. CDR3 bases: TGTGCCAGCAGCCCACCGGGACAGCTTACTGACTATGGCTACACCTTC. It is translated as CASSPPGQLTDYGYTF.